This T cell receptor (beta chain) was retrieved from a study of shared clonotypes between healthy human individuals. Terminally differentiated effector memory CD45RA+ cells were left out of the naive CD8 fraction, which was CD45RO-negative and positively selected for CCR7. Execution of the assay was at deep level. TCRdb keeps only in-frame clones here, not all; method: immunoSEQ multiplex PCR. Among roughly 2,000,000 clones listed, less than 95% were seen once. This CDR3 has 15 amino acids. Germline V gene sequence: CDR1 MNHEY, CDR2 SVGAGI. This receptor was taken from a man in his late teens or twenties in good health. The sequencing sample was made of naive CD8+ T cells sorted from blood. The chain couples TRBV6-5 to TRBJ1-2; unclear D gene. The CDR3 loop reads CASGGLAGSLYGYTF. The CDR3 nucleotides are TGTGCATCCGGTGGCCTCGCGGGCAGCCTCTATGGCTACACCTTC.